The 3 T cell receptor beta chains given below trace back to one sample, sequenced in a study of human T cells and chemical hapten exposure. For the library, individual cDNA molecules each received unique molecular identifiers. TCRdb redid the calling of the reads with MiXCR, one entry per CDR3 protein. The table lists a few thousand distinct CDR3 sequences, around 50% of them singletons. Indicated treatment: therapeutic diphenylcyclopropenone sensitization with weekly scalp DPC. This sample comprised whole blood, obtained before DPC sensitization or 2, 6, or about 24 weeks after (not recorded which). The receptors come from an adult with alopecia areata. Some clones in this sample may be carry-over from other donors' samples. This table probably holds off-target reads from a library built for another chain.

This clonotype was detected only a few times. The CDR3 is CASSSPWGEGTDTQYF. The CDR3 region has the DNA TGTGCCAGCAGTTCCCCCTGGGGAGAGGGCACAGATACGCAGTATTTT. V and J are TRBV12-3 or TRBV12-4 and TRBJ2-3, with TRBD2 as a possible D gene (5 bases). The CDR3 covers 16 residues. V gave up 4 bases and J gave up 1 base, with 15 bases separating them.

The gene calls are TRBV29-1 and TRBJ2-3; D remains unclear. Trimming removed 2 bases from V and 7 bases from J, with 16 bases in between. CDR3 length: 14 residues. Germline V gene lookup returns CDR1 SQVTM and CDR2 ANQGSEA. The CDR3 region has the DNA TGCAGCGTTGAATCCGGGCAAGTCTTATATACGCAGTATTTT. Translated, it gives CSVESGQVLYTQYF.

The chain has TRBV24-1 and TRBJ2-2, with unresolved D. Germline V lookup: CDR1 KGHDR, CDR2 SFDVKD. The V gene lost 3 bases and the J gene lost 7 bases, with 5 bases spanning the gap. The CDR3 sequence is 12 residues long. The CDR3 nucleotides are TGTGCCACCAGTGATGGGGTCGGGGAGCTGTTTTTT. Protein sequence: CATSDGVGELFF.